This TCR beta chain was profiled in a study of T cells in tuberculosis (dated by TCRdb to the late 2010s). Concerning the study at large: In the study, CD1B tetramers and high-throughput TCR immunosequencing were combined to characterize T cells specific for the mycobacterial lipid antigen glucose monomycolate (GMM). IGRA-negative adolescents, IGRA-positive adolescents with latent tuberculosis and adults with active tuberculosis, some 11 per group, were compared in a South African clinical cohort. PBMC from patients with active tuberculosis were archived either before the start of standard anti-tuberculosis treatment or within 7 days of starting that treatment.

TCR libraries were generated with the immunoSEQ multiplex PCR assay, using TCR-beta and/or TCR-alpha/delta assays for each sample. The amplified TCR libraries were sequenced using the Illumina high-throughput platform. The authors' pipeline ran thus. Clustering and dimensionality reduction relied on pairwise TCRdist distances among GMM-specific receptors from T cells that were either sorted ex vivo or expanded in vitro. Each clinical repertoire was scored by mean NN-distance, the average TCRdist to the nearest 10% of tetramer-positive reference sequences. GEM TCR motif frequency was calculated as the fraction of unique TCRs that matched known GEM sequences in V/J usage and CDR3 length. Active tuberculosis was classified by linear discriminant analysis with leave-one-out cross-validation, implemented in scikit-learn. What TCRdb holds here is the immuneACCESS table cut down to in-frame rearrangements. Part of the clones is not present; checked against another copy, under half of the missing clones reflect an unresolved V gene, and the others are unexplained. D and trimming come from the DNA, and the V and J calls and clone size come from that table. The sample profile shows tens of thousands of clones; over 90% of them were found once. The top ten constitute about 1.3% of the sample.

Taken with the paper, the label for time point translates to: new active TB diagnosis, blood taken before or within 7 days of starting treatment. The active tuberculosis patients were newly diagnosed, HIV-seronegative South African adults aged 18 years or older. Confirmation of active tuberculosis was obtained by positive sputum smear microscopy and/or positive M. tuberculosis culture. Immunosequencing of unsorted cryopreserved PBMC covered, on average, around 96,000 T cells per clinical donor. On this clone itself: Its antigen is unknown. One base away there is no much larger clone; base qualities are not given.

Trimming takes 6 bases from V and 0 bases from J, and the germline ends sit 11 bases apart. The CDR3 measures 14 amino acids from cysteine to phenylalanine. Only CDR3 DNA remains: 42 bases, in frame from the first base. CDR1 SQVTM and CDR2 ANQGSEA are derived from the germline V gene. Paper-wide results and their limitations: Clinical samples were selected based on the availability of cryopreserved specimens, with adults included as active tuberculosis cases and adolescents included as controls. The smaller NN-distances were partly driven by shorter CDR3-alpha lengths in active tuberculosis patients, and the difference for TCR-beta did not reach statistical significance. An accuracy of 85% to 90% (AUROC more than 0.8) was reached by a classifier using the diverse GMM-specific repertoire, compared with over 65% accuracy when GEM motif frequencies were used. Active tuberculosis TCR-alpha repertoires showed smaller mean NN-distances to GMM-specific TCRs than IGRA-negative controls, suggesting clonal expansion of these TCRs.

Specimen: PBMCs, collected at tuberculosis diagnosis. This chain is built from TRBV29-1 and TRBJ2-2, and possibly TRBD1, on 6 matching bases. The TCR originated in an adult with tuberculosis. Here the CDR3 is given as CSVWTEANTGELFF. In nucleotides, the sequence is TGCAGCGTCTGGACAGAAGCGAACACCGGGGAGCTGTTTTTT.